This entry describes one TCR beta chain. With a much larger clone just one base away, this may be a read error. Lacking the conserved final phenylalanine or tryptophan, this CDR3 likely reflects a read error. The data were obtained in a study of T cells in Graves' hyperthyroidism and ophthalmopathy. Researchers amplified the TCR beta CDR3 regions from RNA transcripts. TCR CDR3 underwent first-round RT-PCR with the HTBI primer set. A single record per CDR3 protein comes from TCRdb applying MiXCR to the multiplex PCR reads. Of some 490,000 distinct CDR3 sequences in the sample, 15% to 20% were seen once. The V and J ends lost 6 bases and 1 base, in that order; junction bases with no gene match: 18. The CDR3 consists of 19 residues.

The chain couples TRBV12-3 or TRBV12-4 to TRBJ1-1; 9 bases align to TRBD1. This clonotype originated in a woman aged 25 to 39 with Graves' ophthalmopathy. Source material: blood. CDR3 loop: CASRHSSDRGAKSNTEAFS. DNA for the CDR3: TGTGCCAGCAGACACAGTTCAGACAGGGGGGCTAAGTCGAACACTGAAGCTTTCTCT.